This T cell receptor (beta chain) was documented in a study of prognosis after radiotherapy for stage I lung cancer. In the study overall: Patients (roughly 14 men, more than 5 women) were aged roughly 50 to 85, median about 75 years. Following radiotherapy, a few patients went on to present distant metastases at a median of around seven months, and 15 exhibited no significant progression. Adenocarcinoma occurred in around eleven patients and squamous cell carcinoma in about 7.

This clonotype was picked up many times. Its specificity is not known. CDR3 of TCR beta was amplified from genomic DNA via a two-round multiplex PCR. Primers (each specific to one TRBV or TRBJ gene) were used in first-round PCR. TCRdb used MiXCR to reprocess the multiplex PCR reads, holding one entry per CDR3 protein. The table records tens of thousands of distinct CDR3 sequences, about 41% of them present only once. Trimming at V came to 3 bases and at J to 5 bases, leaving 25 bases not matched to a gene. The germline V gene has CDR1 SGDLS and CDR2 YYNGEE. The CDR3 is 22 amino acids. Whole-study results and caveats: Once stereotactic body radiation therapy had been given, unique TCR clone counts fell, with a median of approximately 9,600 versus 7,200.

The input for sequencing was PBMCs, taken before or after stereotactic body radiation therapy (not recorded which). The chain has TRBV9 and TRBJ2-1; 11 bases fit TRBD2. The sequence derives from a donor aged 50 or older with non-small cell lung cancer. The CDR3 region is CASSGGTWRASGGSLGDNEQFF. The CDR3, as DNA: TGTGCCAGCAGCGGAGGGACATGGAGGGCTAGCGGGGGGTCCTTGGGAGACAATGAGCAGTTCTTC.